Below, 7 T cell receptor beta chains from the same sample are listed, as sequenced in a study of OX40 agonist ivuxolimab in advanced cancers. The protocol was immunoSEQ multiplex PCR, while the TCRdb copy is restricted to in-frame clones and leaves out a portion. The sample has about 70,000 clones, around 80% seen once. The source was CD4+ or CD8+ T cells sorted from blood, collected in a trial of the OX40 agonist ivuxolimab. The source of these receptors is an adult with an advanced solid tumor such as melanoma, head and neck, liver or kidney cancer.

This sequence joins TRBV6-1 and TRBJ1-1; TRBD1 agrees at 7 bases. The V and J ends lost 3 bases and 5 bases, in that order; junction bases with no gene match: 9. Germline-derived CDR1 and CDR2 are MNHNS and SASEGT. CDR3 size: 15 residues. CDR3 DNA: TGTGCCAGCAGTGACAGGGGGGGGAGTCGGACTGAAGCTTTCTTT. This encodes CASSDRGGSRTEAFF.

This clone was picked up one time. This chain uses TRBV5-8 with TRBJ2-2; the match to TRBD2 covers 10 bases. V shed 10 bases and J 4 bases; nucleotides not matched to a gene: 7. The CDR3 consists of 14 residues. Germline CDR1 is SGHTS and CDR2 is YDEGEE. The CDR3 DNA follows: TGTGCCTTTGGACTAGCGGAACCCACCGGGGAGCTGTTTTTT. Its protein product is CAFGLAEPTGELFF.

The CDR3 region is CASSLAGGANEKLFF. The CDR3 bases are TGTGCCAGCAGCTTAGCGGGGGGGGCCAATGAAAAACTGTTTTTT. V is TRBV11-2 and J is TRBJ1-4; perhaps TRBD1 as D (6 bases). V gave up 1 base and J gave up 5 bases, with 11 bases separating them. CDR3 length equals 15 residues. The germline V gene has CDR1 SGHAT and CDR2 FQNNGV.

This chain links TRBV25-1 with TRBJ1-1; D is undetermined. The CDR3 length is 11 residues. With 6 bases removed from V and 4 bases from J, the gap between germline ends came to 6 bases. CDR1 is MGHDK and CDR2 is SYGVNS in the germline V gene. CDR3 bases: TGTGCCAGCAGAGAGACCACTGAAGCTTTCTTT. This gives the protein CASRETTEAFF.

This clone was detected only once. The chain has TRBV6-6 and TRBJ2-7, with D perhaps given as TRBD1 or TRBD2 (5 bases each). CDR3 length: 13 residues. The V and J ends lost 4 bases and 3 bases respectively, with 10 bases between them. CDR1 and CDR2 from the germline V gene are MNHNY and SVGAGI (reference sequence). The CDR3 region is CASSLLGDYEQYF. CDR3 bases: TGTGCCAGCAGTTTACTAGGGGACTACGAGCAGTACTTC.

The rearrangement links TRBV5-4 to TRBJ2-3; no clear D gene. V lost 2 bases and J 2 bases, leaving 6 bases between the germline ends. The CDR3 covers 13 residues. The germline gives CDR1 SGHNT, CDR2 YYREEE (reference sequence). The DNA of the CDR3 is TGTGCCAGCAGCTTACCCGCCACAGATACGCAGTATTTT. Translated, it gives CASSLPATDTQYF.

CDR3 sequence reads: CASRIQLNQPQHF. The CDR3 region has the DNA TGTGCCAGCAGGATACAGTTGAATCAGCCCCAGCATTTT. V gene TRBV5-8 combines with J gene TRBJ1-5; D is uncertain. Between the trimmed V and J ends, which lost 5 bases and 4 bases, there was a span of 10 bases. This CDR3 is 13 amino acids long. Per germline, CDR1 SGHTS and CDR2 YDEGEE.